This TCR beta chain was obtained from a study of T cells after yellow fever vaccination. For the study at large: Low-cell-number fractions were prepared with SMART-Seq v4 Ultra Low Input. The study's findings and limits: Researchers cautioned that FACS-sorted repertoires could harbor abundant clonotypes contaminating from the bulk population. Booster samples showed a return of most primary-vaccination clones (about 97% CD4, approximately 85% CD8).

This clonotype turned up a few times. Its cognate antigen is unknown. This CDR3 is 13 amino acids long. The junction had 3 bases not matched to a gene; V was cut back by 2 bases and J by 8 bases. In germline, CDR1 is LGHNT, CDR2 FRNRAP. It was through 5'RACE template switching that TCR cDNA was made, with a universal primer site and UMIs added. MiXCR, applied by TCRdb to the 5' RACE reads, yields one record per CDR3 protein. The sample shows under 400,000 distinct CDR3 sequences, under 15% of them seen only once. This TCR was sampled from a man younger than 35 who received the YFV17D yellow fever vaccine. The V call is TRBV12-5, the J call TRBJ1-2; TRBD1 matches at 9 bases. The source material was CD4+ T cells sorted from PBMCs, sampled 15 days after the yellow fever booster vaccination. The CDR3: CASGLPTGGGYTF. CDR3 nucleotide sequence: TGTGCTAGTGGTTTGCCGACAGGGGGGGGCTACACCTTC.